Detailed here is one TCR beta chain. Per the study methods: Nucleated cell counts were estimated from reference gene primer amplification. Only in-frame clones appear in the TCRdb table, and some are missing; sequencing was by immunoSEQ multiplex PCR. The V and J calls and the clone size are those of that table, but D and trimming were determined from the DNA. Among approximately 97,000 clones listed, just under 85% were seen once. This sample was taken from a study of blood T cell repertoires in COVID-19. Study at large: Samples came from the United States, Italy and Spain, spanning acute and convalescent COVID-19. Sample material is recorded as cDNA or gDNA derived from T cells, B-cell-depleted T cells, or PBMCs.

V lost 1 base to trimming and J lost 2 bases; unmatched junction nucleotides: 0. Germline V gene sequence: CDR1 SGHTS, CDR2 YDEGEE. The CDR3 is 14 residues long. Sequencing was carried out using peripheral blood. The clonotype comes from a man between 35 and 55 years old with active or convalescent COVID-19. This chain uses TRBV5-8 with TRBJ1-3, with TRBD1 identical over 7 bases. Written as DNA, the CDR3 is TGTGCCAGCAGCTTGCAGGGGGCTGGAAACACCATATATTTT. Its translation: CASSLQGAGNTIYF.